This T cell receptor beta chain derives from a study of cytomegalovirus exposure and HLA in healthy donors. CDR1 is GTSNPN and CDR2 is SVGIG in the germline V gene (reference sequence). There are 15 residues in the CDR3. The V gene end was trimmed by 3 bases and the J gene end by 1 base; junction bases not matched to a gene: 4. Vbeta (60) and Jbeta (13) primers were used in the PCR. Assay: immunoSEQ multiplex PCR; the TCRdb copy retains only in-frame clones and omits some. Of about 200,000 clones in the sample, almost 85% are singletons; the top ten hold less than 2.5%. Sequenced sample: PBMCs. The rearrangement links TRBV30 to TRBJ2-3, with 10 bases aligning to TRBD2. The sequence was collected from a woman in her forties or fifties in good health and CMV-seronegative. DNA of the CDR3: TGTGCCTGGAGGGTCGGACTAGCGGGCACAGATACGCAGTATTTT. This translates into CAWRVGLAGTDTQYF.